Each of the 6 T cell receptor beta chains below was sequenced from the same sample in a study of blood T cells in healthy people across ages. For the second PCR, which ran for 7 to 11 cycles, a sample-barcoded 5' primer and a J-beta primer mix were used. TCRdb re-called the 5' RACE reads with MiXCR, one entry per CDR3 protein. The sample consists of around 650,000 distinct CDR3 sequences, about 43% of them appearing once. Material for sequencing was blood. These receptors all come from a man aged 80 or over in good health.

The chain joins TRBV6-2 or TRBV6-3 to TRBJ2-7, with TRBD1 identical over 7 bases. The CDR3 is 16 amino acids. V shed 6 bases, J shed 3 bases, and the junction held 14 bases outside the gene matches. CDR1 and CDR2 from the germline V gene are MNHEY and SVGEGT. DNA for the CDR3: TGTGCCAGCAGCCGCCACCGACAGGGCAGAGTCTACGAGCAGTACTTC. It encodes CASSRHRQGRVYEQYF.

The V gene is TRBV7-3, the J gene TRBJ2-1; maybe TRBD2 (5 bases). The CDR3 runs 14 residues. Germline V gene data show CDR1 as SGHTA and CDR2 as FQGTGA. Between the trimmed V and J ends, which lost 1 base and 8 bases, there was a span of 12 bases. CDR3 sequence: CASSLRAGTDEQFF. The CDR3 DNA follows: TGTGCCAGCAGCTTAAGGGCGGGTACGGATGAGCAGTTCTTC.

The chain has TRBV15 and TRBJ1-5; no definite D call. Trimming shortened V by 7 bases and J by 3 bases, and 13 bases separated the two germline ends. The CDR3 length is 14 residues. Germline V gene lookup returns CDR1 LNHNV and CDR2 YYDKDF (reference sequence). In nucleotides, the CDR3 is TGTGCCACCAACAAAAACTTACTCAATCAGCCCCAGCATTTT. Its protein product is CATNKNLLNQPQHF.

This clonotype was detected a few times. The V call is TRBV6-5, the J call TRBJ1-1; D gene ambiguous. CDR1 and CDR2 (germline): MNHEY, SVGAGI. The V end lost 2 bases, the J end lost 0 bases, and 10 bases lay between the germline ends. The CDR3 has 15 residues. The CDR3 spells CASSYHGSMNTEAFF. In DNA, the CDR3 is TGTGCCAGCAGTTACCACGGGAGTATGAACACTGAAGCTTTCTTT.

The chain is built from TRBV7-8 and TRBJ2-7; D could derive from TRBD1 or TRBD2 (8 bases each). CDR1 is SGHVS, CDR2 FQNEAQ, per germline. The CDR3 has 16 amino acids. V lost 1 base, J lost 12 bases, and 25 bases lay in between. CDR3 sequence reads: CASSLESGGILADAYF. CDR3 nucleotide sequence: TGTGCCAGCAGCTTAGAATCAGGGGGCATACTAGCGGACGCGTACTTC.

This sequence joins TRBV20-1 and TRBJ1-6; D may be TRBD1 (5 bases). This CDR3 comprises 14 residues. From germline, CDR1 is DFQATT and CDR2 SNEGSKA (reference sequence). The V end was cut by 5 bases, the J end by 4 bases, with 12 bases between. DNA of the CDR3: TGCAGTGCTCCAAGCACAGGTTATAATTCACCCCTCCACTTT. Encoded protein: CSAPSTGYNSPLHF.